This T cell receptor (beta chain) was sequenced during a study of T cell responses to AZD1222 COVID-19 vaccine. Samples with a second dose at about 4 or about 12 weeks were pooled together. As regards this clone: The antigen is not known.

Per germline, CDR1 SGHAT and CDR2 FQNNGV. Trimming took 5 bases from V and 9 from J, leaving 14 bases between them. CDR3 size: 13 residues. Findings of the study overall: CD4 TCRs covered the whole spike, strongest at regions 160-218 and 743-854. The peak T cell response came first, and repertoires were sampled only after it. Seropositivity was recorded at baseline in only 5 or 6 AZD1222 recipients.

Using immunoSEQ multiplex PCR, the repertoire was profiled, and TCRdb retains in-frame clones only, with some absent. The top ten hold around 15% of the sample, which has nearly 55,000 clones, roughly 90% seen once. The V call is TRBV11-2, the J call TRBJ2-4; D is uncertain. The receptor comes from an adult who received the AZD1222 COVID-19 vaccine. Specimen: peripheral blood, collected 28 days after the second AZD1222 dose. CDR3 in amino acids: CASSPATRGIQYF. The DNA for the CDR3 is TGTGCCAGCAGCCCTGCCACCCGCGGCATTCAGTACTTC.